The entry that follows covers one TCR beta chain sequence. Germline values: CDR1 SGHTA, CDR2 FQGNSA. This CDR3 is 15 amino acids long. The J segment lost 4 bases and the V segment lost 1 base, leaving 4 bases of the junction unmatched. This specimen comes from a study of OX40 agonist ivuxolimab in advanced cancers. Study context: The dose-escalation cohort was around 83% male, with a mean age of about 58 years, ranging roughly 23 to 79.

Some clones are missing from TCRdb's copy, which holds only in-frame ones; the method was immunoSEQ multiplex PCR. The table has more than 85,000 clones, roughly 90% seen once. The rearrangement joins TRBV7-2 to TRBJ2-7; TRBD2 matches at 10 bases. The clonotype originates from an adult with an advanced solid tumor such as melanoma, head and neck, liver or kidney cancer. Sample: CD4+ or CD8+ T cells sorted from blood, taken in a trial of the OX40 agonist ivuxolimab. The CDR3: CASSLERLAGYEQYF. The CDR3 DNA reads as TGTGCCAGCAGCTTAGAACGACTAGCGGGTTACGAGCAGTACTTC.